Below, 20 T cell receptor beta chains from the same sample are listed, as sequenced in a study of type 1 and type 2 diabetes patients. Genomic DNA was the PCR template. Multiplex PCR with 30 forward and 13 reverse primers amplified the TCR beta CDR3. TCRdb used MiXCR to reprocess the multiplex PCR reads, holding one entry per CDR3 protein. The profile shows 270,000 or so distinct CDR3 sequences, 47% of them singletons. The specimen was peripheral blood mononuclear cells (PBMCs). Every receptor here comes from a man between 18 and 29 years old with type 2 diabetes.

This clonotype came up many times. This chain connects TRBV30 to TRBJ2-7, with 10 bases aligning to TRBD1. CDR3 length: 15 amino acids. Germline V gives CDR1 GTSNPN, CDR2 SVGIG (reference sequence). The V and J ends lost 3 bases and 4 bases, in that order; junction bases with no gene match: 9. Here the CDR3 reads CAWSNEDRGLYEQYF. For the CDR3, the DNA is TGTGCCTGGAGCAATGAGGACAGGGGGTTGTACGAGCAGTACTTC.

The V call is TRBV25-1, the J call TRBJ2-1, with D possibly TRBD2 on 5 matching bases. V lost 6 bases and J lost 6, with 15 bases in between. The germline gives CDR1 MGHDK, CDR2 SYGVNS. The CDR3 is 14 amino acids. The CDR3 nucleotides read TGTGCCAGCAGAATGACTACATTGGGCAATGAGCAGTTCTTC. Protein sequence: CASRMTTLGNEQFF.

Concerning this clonotype: A much larger clone differs from this one at a single base, so this may be a read error. The genes are TRBV25-1 and TRBJ2-5; 7 nucleotides line up with TRBD2. The closer fit of TRBJ2-1 to the DNA end suggests the J call may be wrong. The germline CDR1 and CDR2 sequences are MGHDK and SYGVNS. CDR3 length: 17 amino acids. The CDR3 here is CASSSKGGSQLQETQFF. The CDR3 nucleotides are TGTGCCAGCAGTTCGAAGGGCGGGAGTCAGTTACAAGAGACCCAGTTCTTC.

This clonotype turned up a few times. The gene calls are TRBV2 and TRBJ2-7; TRBD1 agrees at 12 bases. Germline V gene lookup returns CDR1 SNHLY and CDR2 FYNNEI. Unmatched junction bases numbered 9, after V lost 0 bases and J lost 9 bases. CDR3 length equals 16 residues. In nucleotides, the CDR3 is TGTGCCAGCAGTGAAGCCGGGTTCGGGACAGGGGGCCTGCAGTACTTC. Its translation: CASSEAGFGTGGLQYF.

This sequence joins TRBV6-1 and TRBJ2-3; perhaps D is TRBD1 or TRBD2 (6 bases each). The germline gives CDR1 MNHNS, CDR2 SASEGT. Trimming took off 3 bases at V and 2 bases at J, with 18 bases between the two ends. This CDR3 has 17 residues. The CDR3 loop is CASSDGGAIRFTDTQYF. The CDR3 DNA sequence: TGTGCCAGCAGTGACGGGGGCGCCATACGGTTCACAGATACGCAGTATTTT.

This clonotype showed up just once. The chain couples TRBV29-1 to TRBJ2-5; tentative D call: TRBD1 (5 bases). Germline V gene sequence: CDR1 SQVTM, CDR2 ANQGSEA. V lost 1 base to trimming and J lost 4 bases, with 16 bases between them. This CDR3 is 15 amino acids long. CDR3 coding DNA: TGCAGCGTTGAAGTTAGGGGTCGGCGCCCAGAGACCCAGTACTTC. Residues: CSVEVRGRRPETQYF.

The chain couples TRBV20-1 to TRBJ1-6, with unresolved D. The CDR3 contains 15 residues. The V gene's germline CDR1 is DFQATT and CDR2 SNEGSKA (reference sequence). The V gene lost 0 bases and the J gene lost 9 bases, with 15 bases spanning the gap. CDR3 in amino acids: CSARDAGVRGSPLHF. The CDR3 region has the DNA TGCAGTGCTAGAGATGCGGGCGTCCGGGGTTCACCCCTCCACTTT.

This clonotype was seen a few times. The gene calls are TRBV11-2 and TRBJ2-5; 10 bases are shared with TRBD1. The ends lost 5 bases at V and 5 bases at J; junction bases unmatched: 5. The CDR3 has 14 amino acids. The V gene's germline CDR1 is SGHAT and CDR2 FQNNGV. Here the CDR3 reads CASSLRTGGETQYF. For the CDR3, the DNA is TGTGCCAGCAGCCTAAGGACAGGGGGTGAGACCCAGTACTTC.

The sample holds a few counts of this clonotype. The J gene is TRBJ2-3, the V gene TRBV27; D gene uncertain. The CDR3 covers 14 residues. Looked up from germline, CDR1 is MNHEY and CDR2 is SMNVEV (reference sequence). V was cut by 7 bases and J by 6 bases, with 17 bases left in between. The CDR3 DNA is TGTGCCAGCAAGAGTAGCACAATGGGGGATACGCAGTATTTT. It specifies CASKSSTMGDTQYF.

This chain joins TRBV4-3 and TRBJ1-1; tentative D call: TRBD1 (5 bases). Germline V gene sequence: CDR1 LGHNA, CDR2 YSLEER. V shed 2 bases and J shed 2 bases, with 15 bases lying between them. This CDR3 contains 16 residues. The DNA for the CDR3 is TGCGCCAGCAGCCAACAGGCGGGGGTATTCAACACTGAAGCTTTCTTT. It translates to CASSQQAGVFNTEAFF.

V is TRBV6-6 and J is TRBJ1-6, with D unresolved. V gave up 2 bases and J gave up 10 bases, with 12 bases separating them. CDR3 length: 14 residues. Germline values: CDR1 MNHNY, CDR2 SVGAGI (reference sequence). The CDR3 DNA follows: TGTGCCAGCAGTTACCTCCATAGCAGGTCACCCCTCCACTTT. This translates into CASSYLHSRSPLHF.

CDR3 in amino acids: CASSPGTVGTEAFF. For the CDR3, the DNA is TGTGCCAGCTCACCAGGGACAGTTGGCACTGAAGCTTTCTTT. V gene TRBV6-1 combines with J gene TRBJ1-1; 7 positions match TRBD1. The CDR3 is made up of 14 amino acids. V dropped 8 bases and J dropped 4; count of bases not matched to a gene: 10. Germline CDR1 is MNHNS and CDR2 is SASEGT.

This clonotype came up a few times. The gene calls are TRBV19 and TRBJ1-1; D unclear. V shed 0 bases and J shed 7 bases, with 9 bases lying between them. CDR1 and CDR2 from the germline V gene are LNHDA and SQIVND (reference sequence). The CDR3 has 13 residues. As DNA, the CDR3 is TGTGCCAGTAGTATAGAATCGCAGGTTGAAGCTTTCTTT. Its protein is CASSIESQVEAFF.

The chain links TRBV12-3 or TRBV12-4 to TRBJ2-1, with D perhaps being TRBD1 or TRBD2 (5 bases each). V dropped 11 bases and J dropped 6 bases, with 20 bases sitting between them. The CDR3 is 14 residues long. The DNA for the CDR3 is TGTGCCGTACCTCGAGGGACGGCGCGCAATGAGCAGTTCTTC. Protein: CAVPRGTARNEQFF.

The gene calls are TRBV3-1 and TRBJ1-5; tentatively, D is TRBD1 (6 bases). The V and J ends lost 6 bases and 3 bases respectively, with 12 bases between them. The CDR3 is made up of 14 amino acids. Germline-derived CDR1 and CDR2 are LGHDT and YNNKEL (reference sequence). CDR3 in amino acids: CASSFGQINQPQHF. The DNA of the CDR3 is TGTGCCAGCAGTTTTGGACAGATCAATCAGCCCCAGCATTTT.

The V call is TRBV6-5, the J call TRBJ1-1; no reliable D call. The germline CDR1 and CDR2 sequences are MNHEY and SVGAGI. The CDR3 is made up of 13 amino acids. Trimming took 2 bases from V and 8 from J, leaving 12 bases between them. The CDR3 region is CASSYNSGIEAFF. The CDR3 DNA is TGTGCCAGCAGTTACAATAGTGGTATAGAAGCTTTCTTT.

This clonotype occurred many times. The CDR3 is CSVDGGAFKNTEAFF. In nucleotides, the CDR3 is TGCAGCGTTGACGGTGGGGCTTTTAAGAACACTGAAGCTTTCTTT. V usage is TRBV29-1 and J usage is TRBJ1-1; D may be TRBD1 (5 bases). This CDR3 is 15 amino acids long. Trimming removed 3 bases from V and 1 base from J, with 15 bases in between. CDR1 and CDR2 from the germline V gene are SQVTM and ANQGSEA.

The chain recombines TRBV12-3 or TRBV12-4 with TRBJ2-5; possible D gene TRBD2, 6 bases. The CDR3 sequence is 14 residues long. V lost 5 bases and J lost 5, with 15 bases in between. The CDR3 coding sequence is TGTGCCAGCAGTCCGGAGGGTGAGGATGAGACCCAGTACTTC. This translates into CASSPEGEDETQYF.

CDR3 nucleotides: TGTGCCAGCAGTGACTTATTCTTTTTGGGACAGGGGGCGAGTAACACCGGGGAGCTGTTTTTT. Protein: CASSDLFFLGQGASNTGELFF. The V call is TRBV2, the J call TRBJ2-2; 12 bases align to TRBD1. With V trimmed by 3 bases and J by 2 bases, 16 bases remained unmatched. The germline gives CDR1 SNHLY, CDR2 FYNNEI. The CDR3 contains 21 residues.

This clonotype was seen a single time. The rearrangement joins TRBV2 to TRBJ2-7, with TRBD2 matching 8 bases. V lost 7 bases to trimming and J lost 7 bases; unmatched junction nucleotides: 6. The germline CDR1 and CDR2 sequences are SNHLY and FYNNEI. This CDR3 has 12 residues. Here the CDR3 DNA reads TGTGCCAGCACCCCAGGACTAGCAGAGCAGTACTTC. Translation: CASTPGLAEQYF.